This TCR beta chain derives from a study of shared clonotypes between healthy human individuals (dated by TCRdb to the early 2020s). Notes on the research overall: A few men and two women, aged 18 to 49 years, made up the cohort. For each donor, three plates each were used for CD4 naive and CD4 memory, two plates were used for CD8 naive, and one plate was used for CD8 memory. Leukapheresis yielded between about 0.85 and 10 billion PBMCs per donor. To estimate repertoire size and how much clonotypes are shared between individuals, the study performed deep sequencing of blood TCR repertoires from five healthy adults. To increase sequencing depth and limit assay-specific biases, TCR repertoire library preparation and sequencing were carried out by different laboratories using diverse techniques.

Donors were healthy HIV-negative adults with no recently reported acute infections or vaccinations. Only Caucasian adults living in Nashville, Tennessee, USA were represented among the donors. CD4+ T cells were enriched through magnetic negative selection, after which naive cells were positively selected on CD45RA and the remaining negative fraction served as the memory subset. Blood was obtained by leukapheresis, after which PBMCs were separated by Ficoll-Histopaque density gradient centrifugation and cryopreserved in liquid nitrogen vapor phase. Analytical flow cytometry was used to check the purity and quantity of each magnetically sorted T cell population. Each sorted fraction had its genomic DNA isolated and then quantified by UV absorbance on a Nanodrop 2000c. On the study overall, not on this receptor specifically: Even with the large sequencing depth, rarefaction of the sorted-subset datasets indicated that sequencing was incomplete. Sampling was limited to blood, and TCR repertoires in tissue likely differ from TCR repertoires in blood. Based on pairwise subsampling, the degree of clonotype sharing among donors was expected to be affected by sequencing depth. Because the study included only a small number of donors, the genetic and exposure-history diversity represented was limited. Compared with non-shared clonotypes, clonotypes shared by all four sorted-subset donors had higher generation probabilities. Sharing across a few donors was observed for 5% to 6.5% of naive CD4, under 4% of naive CD8, 2.3% of memory CD4, and less than 0.45% of memory CD8 clonotypes. Estimated clonotype richness was generally larger for naive than for memory subsets.

Using the deep immunoSEQ assay, TCR CDR3 regions were amplified from genomic DNA by multiplex PCR. Genomic DNA extracted from each cell subset was distributed evenly over all wells of several immunoSEQ 96-well plates, and each plate served as one replicate. Each replicate PCR for sorted subsets received about 220 ng genomic DNA, equal to about 30,000 T cell genomes. The purified libraries were quantified using a Qubit 3.0 fluorometer, sized with a Bioanalyzer 2100, and then quantified again using the KAPA Library Quantification kit. Every immunoSEQ 96-well plate was sequenced on a dedicated single-read 150-cycle Illumina NextSeq 550 flow cell. As for how the authors treated the data: Because only junctional sequences without quality scores were contained in the immunoSEQ output, filtering matching that applied to full-length reads could not be performed. To assign V/J genes and CDR3, sequences were annotated using PyIR, a Python wrapper for IgBLAST v1.9, with IMGT germline references. Reads with weak V/J assignments (E-value above 1e-6), missing CDR3, stop codons, out-of-frame junctions, or ambiguous translated residues were removed. V3J clonotypes were defined as sequences sharing the same inferred V gene, J gene, and CDR3 amino acid sequence. Percentage overlap between repertoires was computed as shared unique clonotypes divided by the size of the smaller repertoire. RTK rarefaction, the Chao1 estimator, and Recon v2.1 estimates of unobserved clonotypes were used to assess repertoire richness. Generation probabilities for all TCRbeta clonotypes obtained by the gDNA method from several donors were computed using OLGA. The clones in this table, taken by TCRdb from immuneACCESS, are in-frame only. Not every clone is retained; where verified, under half of the shortfall comes from an unresolved V gene, and the cause of the rest is unknown. V and J calls plus clone size are reproduced from that table; the DNA served to infer D and trimming. For this sample there are 2 million to 3 million clones; roughly nine tenths appear just once. The ten biggest clones cover under 0.15% of the sample.

Relative to germline, V is missing 3 bases and J is missing 4 bases, with 2 bases of the junction outside any gene match. The CDR3 runs 13 amino acids, cysteine and phenylalanine included. CDR3 DNA only is kept here, 39 bases in frame from base 1. CDR1 MNHNS and CDR2 SASEGT were looked up in the germline V gene. A note on this clone: Its specific antigen is unknown. No base-level quality is on record; no much larger clone is a single base apart. The sample contains more than one DNA sequence encoding this CDR3.

The V and J segments used are TRBV6-1 and TRBJ2-7; TRBD1 matches 8 bases in the middle. The receptor's source is a man in his late teens or twenties in good health. Input material: naive CD4+ T cells sorted from blood. The cell subset or site label for this specimen denotes: CD45RA+ positively selected. The sequence in DNA is TGTGCCAGCAGTGACCAGGGGGCGTACGAGCAGTACTTC. Its coded protein is CASSDQGAYEQYF.